Following are 15 T cell receptor beta chains from one sample sequenced in a study of cytomegalovirus exposure and HLA in healthy donors. Amplification used 60 Vbeta primers and 13 Jbeta primers. TCRdb's table, derived via immunoSEQ multiplex PCR, lists solely in-frame clones and lacks some. The repertoire includes about 120,000 clones, roughly 9% of them detected once, and 5.5% to 7.5% sits in the top ten. The sequenced sample was PBMCs. Every receptor here comes from a woman aged 40 to 50 in good health and CMV-seropositive.

V gene TRBV14 combines with J gene TRBJ2-2, with D possibly matching TRBD1 (6 bases). The V end was cut by 4 bases, the J end by 4 bases, with 13 bases between. Germline values: CDR1 SGHDN, CDR2 FVKESK. The CDR3 loop spans 15 amino acids. This CDR3 is CASSPKDRFTGELFF. The CDR3 DNA is TGTGCCAGCAGCCCAAAAGACAGGTTCACCGGGGAGCTGTTTTTT. The full variable domain, completed using reference TRBV14 and TRBJ2-2, is EAGVTQFPSHSVIEKGQTVTLRCDPISGHDNLYWYRRVMGKEIKFLLHFVKESKQDESGMPNNRFLAERTGGTYSTLKVQPAELEDSGVYFCASSPKDRFTGELFFGEGSRLTVL.

The chain uses TRBV11-2 and TRBJ2-7; 9 bases map to TRBD2. V was pared by 3 bases and J by 0 bases, with 12 bases of the junction left unmatched. There are 18 residues in the CDR3. From germline, CDR1 is SGHAT and CDR2 FQNNGV. The CDR3 DNA reads as TGTGCCAGCAGCTTGGGAAGGGGACTAGCCGGACCCTCCTACGAGCAGTACTTC. This codes for CASSLGRGLAGPSYEQYF. The full variable domain, rest sourced from reference TRBV11-2 and TRBJ2-7, is EAGVAQSPRYKIIEKRQSVAFWCNPISGHATLYWYQQILGQGPKLLIQFQNNGVVDDSQLPKDRFSAERLKGVDSTLKIQPAKLEDSAVYLCASSLGRGLAGPSYEQYFGPGTRLTVT.

The chain joins TRBV7-9 to TRBJ2-7, with 10 bases identical to TRBD2. CDR1 SEHNR and CDR2 FQNEAQ come from the germline V gene (reference sequence). The CDR3 loop spans 17 amino acids. The V segment lost 5 bases and the J segment 6 bases; nucleotides outside the gene matches: 16. CDR3 region: CASSTGTSAQISGEQYF. CDR3 DNA sequence: TGTGCCAGCAGCACCGGGACTAGCGCCCAAATTAGCGGCGAGCAGTACTTC. Supplemented by reference TRBV7-9 and TRBJ2-7, the full variable domain reads DTGVSQNPRHKITKRGQNVTFRCDPISEHNRLYWYRQTLGQGPEFLTYFQNEAQLEKSRLLSDRFSAERPKGSFSTLEIQRTEQGDSAMYLCASSTGTSAQISGEQYFGPGTRLTVT.

V gene TRBV5-1 combines with J gene TRBJ1-4; 7 nucleotides align to TRBD1. The CDR3 spans 14 residues. Germline V gene lookup returns CDR1 SGHRS and CDR2 YFSETQ. The trim removed 4 bases at V and 5 bases at J, leaving 5 bases unmatched. CDR3 nucleotide sequence: TGCGCCAGCAGCCTAACGACAGGGAATGAAAAACTGTTTTTT. This codes for CASSLTTGNEKLFF.

The gene calls are TRBV14 and TRBJ2-7; D call uncertain. The CDR3 length is 13 residues. From germline, CDR1 is SGHDN and CDR2 FVKESK. With 2 bases removed from V and 6 bases from J, the gap between germline ends came to 11 bases. The CDR3 DNA sequence: TGTGCCAGCAGCCAAAGTGTCCGTAGCGAGCAGTACTTC. Amino acid sequence: CASSQSVRSEQYF.

This clone was counted only a few times. The chain employs TRBV29-1 and TRBJ2-5; no firm D call. The ends were cut back, 5 bases at V and 4 bases at J, with 5 bases in the middle. Germline lookup yields CDR1 SQVTM and CDR2 ANQGSEA. The CDR3 is made up of 10 amino acids. The CDR3 region is CSVQIETQYF. The CDR3 DNA sequence: TGCAGCGTTCAGATAGAGACCCAGTACTTC.

V is TRBV7-9 and J is TRBJ1-1, with D tentatively TRBD1 (5 bases). Trimming stripped 1 base from V and 1 base from J, with 10 bases between. Germline V gives CDR1 SEHNR, CDR2 FQNEAQ (reference sequence). The CDR3 runs to 15 residues. The CDR3 loop reads CASSLGDSSNTEAFF. CDR3 nucleotides: TGTGCCAGCAGCTTAGGAGACAGCTCGAACACTGAAGCTTTCTTT.

This clone was recorded a few times. This chain joins TRBV30 and TRBJ1-2; no reliable D call. The length of the CDR3 is 12 residues. Trimming removed 7 bases from V and 5 bases from J, with 14 bases in between. CDR1 GTSNPN and CDR2 SVGIG come from the germline V gene (reference sequence). CDR3: CAFEGSRYGYTF. In DNA, the CDR3 is TGTGCCTTTGAGGGTTCTCGGTATGGCTACACCTTC.

The V gene is TRBV27, the J gene TRBJ1-2, with TRBD1 as a possible D gene (5 bases). The V end was cut by 3 bases, the J end by 6 bases, with 11 bases between. Germline CDR1 reads MNHEY; CDR2 reads SMNVEV (reference sequence). CDR3 length: 13 residues. The CDR3 DNA sequence: TGTGCCAGCAGTTTTAGGGGTAGGGATGGCTACACCTTC. Translating it yields CASSFRGRDGYTF.

This clone was observed a handful of times. The genes are TRBV2 and TRBJ2-6; TRBD1 aligns across 12 bases. With V trimmed by 11 bases and J by 3 bases, 8 bases remained unmatched. The CDR3 spans 16 residues. Germline lookup yields CDR1 SNHLY and CDR2 FYNNEI. The CDR3 DNA is TGTGCCCCCCGGGACAGGGGGCGGGGTGGGGCCAACGTCCTGACTTTC. It encodes CAPRDRGRGGANVLTF.

The V call is TRBV30, the J call TRBJ1-2; TRBD1 matches at 8 bases. Per germline, CDR1 GTSNPN and CDR2 SVGIG (reference sequence). This CDR3 is 13 amino acids long. Trimming took 1 base from V and 3 from J; bases not matched to a gene: 1. This chain's CDR3 is CAWSEGQDYGYTF. CDR3 nucleotides: TGTGCCTGGAGTGAGGGACAGGACTATGGCTACACCTTC.

This clone turned up a few times. The V call is TRBV19, the J call TRBJ2-3; the D gene is possibly TRBD1 (6 bases). CDR3 size: 14 residues. Between the trimmed V and J ends, which lost 5 bases and 1 base, there was a span of 10 bases. Germline loops: CDR1 LNHDA, CDR2 SQIVND (reference sequence). CDR3 nucleotide sequence: TGTGCCAGTAGTTGGGCAGGGGGCACAGATACGCAGTATTTT. Amino acids: CASSWAGGTDTQYF. Variable domain in full (rest from reference TRBV19 and TRBJ2-3): DGGITQSPKYLFRKEGQNVTLSCEQNLNHDAMYWYRQDPGQGLRLIYYSQIVNDFQKGDIAEGYSVSREKKESFPLTVTSAQKNPTAFYLCASSWAGGTDTQYFGPGTRLTVL.

The genes are TRBV5-5 and TRBJ2-5; the D gene is possibly TRBD2 (7 bases). Germline V CDR1 and CDR2: SGHKS, YYEKEE (reference sequence). The CDR3 contains 14 residues. V lost 2 bases and J lost 4, with 12 bases in between. CDR3 DNA: TGTGCCAGCAGCTTCATAGGGGGGGGAGAGACCCAGTACTTC. This sequence encodes CASSFIGGGETQYF.

The rearrangement uses TRBV4-2 and TRBJ1-3; D remains unclear. Trimming cost V 3 bases and J 4 bases, with 16 bases left between them. This CDR3 contains 16 residues. Germline-derived CDR1 and CDR2 are LGHNA and YNFKEQ. The CDR3 sequence is CASSQARTGSGNTIYF. CDR3 sequence (DNA): TGTGCCAGCAGCCAGGCCCGAACGGGGTCGGGAAACACCATATATTTT.

The DNA for the CDR3 is TGTGCCAGTAGTATATACGGGGGAAATCCAGATACGCAGTATTTT. It codes for CASSIYGGNPDTQYF. V usage is TRBV19 and J usage is TRBJ2-3, with D tentatively TRBD2 (6 bases). V lost 2 bases and J 4 bases, leaving 13 bases between the germline ends. Per germline, CDR1 LNHDA and CDR2 SQIVND (reference sequence). The CDR3 is made up of 15 amino acids.